This T cell receptor beta chain was profiled in a study of shared clonotypes between healthy human individuals (dated by TCRdb to the early 2020s). Some background on the complete study: The cohort included three men and a couple of women between 18 and 49 years of age. For each donor, three plates each were used for CD4 naive and CD4 memory, two plates were used for CD8 naive, and one plate was used for CD8 memory. To estimate repertoire size and how much clonotype sharing occurs between individuals, the study deeply sequenced the blood TCR repertoires of about 5 healthy adults. To increase sequencing depth and limit assay-specific biases, TCR repertoire library preparation and sequencing were carried out by different laboratories using diverse techniques. Each donor's leukapheresis produced roughly between about 0.9 and 9.5 billion PBMCs.

TCR CDR3 regions were amplified from genomic DNA by multiplex PCR using the deep immunoSEQ assay. Genomic DNA extracted from each cell subset was distributed evenly over all wells of several immunoSEQ 96-well plates, and each plate served as one replicate. For sorted subsets, roughly 200 ng genomic DNA, equal to about 30,000 T cell genomes, was loaded into each replicate PCR. Purified libraries were quantified with a Qubit 3.0 fluorometer, sized on a Bioanalyzer 2100, and re-quantified with the KAPA Library Quantification kit. Every immunoSEQ 96-well plate was sequenced on a dedicated single-read 150-cycle Illumina NextSeq 550 flow cell. In the authors' own workflow: Because the immunoSEQ output included only junctional sequences and no quality scores, the filtering could not be the same as the filtering used for full-length reads. Sequences were annotated with PyIR, a Python wrapper for IgBLAST v1.9, using IMGT germline references to assign V/J genes and CDR3. Reads with weak V/J assignments (E-value above 1e-6), missing CDR3, stop codons, out-of-frame junctions, or ambiguous translated residues were removed. A V3J clonotype was defined by an identical inferred V gene, J gene, and CDR3 amino acid sequence. Percentage overlap between repertoires was calculated by dividing the number of shared unique clonotypes by the size of the smaller repertoire. Three approaches were used to assess repertoire richness: RTK rarefaction, the Chao1 estimator, and Recon v2.1 estimates of unobserved clonotypes. Generation probabilities for all TCRbeta clonotypes obtained by the gDNA method from several donors were computed using OLGA. Drawn from immuneACCESS, this table holds only the in-frame rearrangements with V and J called that TCRdb kept. Clones are partly lost; checked studies trace under half to an unresolved V gene and leave the rest unexplained. D and trimming come from the DNA, and the V and J calls and clone size come from that table. For this sample there are around 2,100,000 clones; just under 95% appear just once. The ten largest clones represent less than 1.5% of the sample.

The CDR3, cysteine through phenylalanine, is 13 amino acids long. Only the CDR3 portion is preserved as DNA: 39 bases, with reading frame beginning at the first base. Per the germline V gene, MGHRA is the CDR1 and YSYEKL is the CDR2. Germline trimming amounts to 3 bases on V and 6 bases on J, with 1 as the count of junction bases outside the gene matches. Notes on this clone: The specificity of this receptor is unknown. There are no base qualities to consult, and no much larger clone falls within one base.

CD8 naive samples were obtained by positive selection for CCR7 among CD45RO-negative cells, yielding a CD45RA+CCR7+ population from which TemRA cells were excluded. Healthy HIV-negative adults with no recently reported acute infections or vaccinations were included as donors. Every donor was a Caucasian adult residing in Nashville, Tennessee, USA. After blood collection by leukapheresis, PBMCs were isolated using Ficoll-Histopaque density gradient centrifugation and then cryopreserved in the vapor phase of liquid nitrogen. Analytical flow cytometry was used to check the purity and quantity of each magnetically sorted T cell population. Genomic DNA was isolated from every sorted fraction and measured by UV absorbance on a Nanodrop 2000c. Summary of the overall study and its limitations: Incomplete sequencing was indicated by rarefaction of sorted-subset datasets, despite the large sequencing depth. Sampling was restricted to blood, and TCR repertoires in tissues likely differ from the TCR repertoires found in blood. Pairwise subsampling indicated that sequencing depth was expected to affect the degree of clonotype sharing among donors. Sharing across a handful of donors was observed for 5% to 6.5% of naive CD4, 3.5% of naive CD8, 2.3% of memory CD4, and less than 0.45% of memory CD8 clonotypes. The genetic and exposure-history diversity represented was limited by the small number of donors. Estimated clonotype richness was generally larger for naive than for memory subsets. Higher generation probabilities were observed for clonotypes shared by all four sorted-subset donors than for non-shared clonotypes.

The receptor's source is a man aged 18-30 years in good health. The rearrangement joined TRBV4-1 to TRBJ2-2, with 7 bases matching TRBD2. The specimen sequenced was naive CD8+ T cells sorted from blood. Taken with the paper, the label for cell subset or site translates to: CD45RA+CCR7+. The CDR3 protein sequence reads: CASSHAGAGELFF. The DNA reads as follows: TGCGCCAGCAGCCACGCGGGGGCCGGGGAGCTGTTTTTT.